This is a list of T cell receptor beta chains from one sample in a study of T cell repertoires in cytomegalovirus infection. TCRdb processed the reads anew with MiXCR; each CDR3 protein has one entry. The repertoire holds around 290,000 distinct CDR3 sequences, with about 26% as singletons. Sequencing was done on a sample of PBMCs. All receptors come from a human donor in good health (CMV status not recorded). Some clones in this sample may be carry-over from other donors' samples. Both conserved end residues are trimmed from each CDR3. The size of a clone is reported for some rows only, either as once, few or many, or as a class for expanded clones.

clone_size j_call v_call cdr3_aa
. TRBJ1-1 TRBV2 ASSGSAEAF
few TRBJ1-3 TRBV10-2 ASRDVSSGNTIY
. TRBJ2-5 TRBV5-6 ASSSGLATTQY
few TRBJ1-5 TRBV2 ASTPWGNQPQH
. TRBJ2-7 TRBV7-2 ASSHRYGSYEQY
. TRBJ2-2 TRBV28 ASNLGGNTGELF
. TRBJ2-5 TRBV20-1 SALETQY
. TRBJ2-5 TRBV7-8 ASSLGSGRVEETQY
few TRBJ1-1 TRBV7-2 ASLFRGGLTEAF
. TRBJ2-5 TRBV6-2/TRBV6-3 ASSYTAFQETQY
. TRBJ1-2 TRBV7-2 ASRNRDRDYGYT
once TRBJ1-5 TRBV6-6 ASGRTGQQGRNQPQH
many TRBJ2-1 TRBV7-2 ASSTSSGNEQF
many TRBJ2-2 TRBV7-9 ASSWTGELF
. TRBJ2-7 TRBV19 ASSIVASFSYEQY
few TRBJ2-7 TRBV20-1 SAQTSDGSYEQY
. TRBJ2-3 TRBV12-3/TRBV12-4 ASSLERASTDTQY
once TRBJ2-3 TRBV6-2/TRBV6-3 ASSYPGLATSTQY
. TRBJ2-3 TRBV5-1 ASSFGGFPDTQY
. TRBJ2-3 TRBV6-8 ASSTYSTDTQY
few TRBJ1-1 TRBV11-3 ASSFPSGARMNTEAF
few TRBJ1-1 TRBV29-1 SVQRGAEAF
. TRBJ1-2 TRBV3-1 ASSPDYRGTYGYT
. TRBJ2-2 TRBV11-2 ASSLYLLAGGFLAGELF
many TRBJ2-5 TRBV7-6 ASSLGTSGGPQETQY
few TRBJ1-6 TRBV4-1 ASSQVGPAYNSPLH
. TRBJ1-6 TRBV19 ASSITNSPLH
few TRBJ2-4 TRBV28 ASEGNIQY
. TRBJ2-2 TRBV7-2 ASSQSLTGELF
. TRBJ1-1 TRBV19 ASSIRRGGNTEAF
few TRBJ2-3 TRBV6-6 ASSLGSKDTQY
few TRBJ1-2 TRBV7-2 ASSLAGTGIDGYT
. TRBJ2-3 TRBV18 ASSANRDVTDTQY
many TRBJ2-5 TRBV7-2 ASSSQRGIQETQY
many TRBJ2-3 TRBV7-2 ASSPGGADTQY
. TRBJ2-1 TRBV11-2 ASSLGTSGRGENEQF
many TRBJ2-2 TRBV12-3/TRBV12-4 ASSPRERAGELF
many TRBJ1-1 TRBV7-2 ASSSESFSEAF
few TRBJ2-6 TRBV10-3 AISDTQTGANVLT
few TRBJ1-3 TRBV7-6 ASSLISTDRRNTIY
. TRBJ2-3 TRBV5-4 ASSANRGGPALDTQY
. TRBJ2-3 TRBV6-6 ASSWTSGTDTQY
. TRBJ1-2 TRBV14 ASSQWEDYGYT
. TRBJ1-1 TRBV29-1 SVWTLNTEAF
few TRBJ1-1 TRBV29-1 SVFVSNTEAF
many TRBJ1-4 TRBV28 ASSLTRTINEKLF
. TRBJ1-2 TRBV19 ASNTGTGGGGYT
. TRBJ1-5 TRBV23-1 ASSQLDIRSNQPQH
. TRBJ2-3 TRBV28 ASSKLAGGVDTQY
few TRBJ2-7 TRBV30 ACQQTGTGTYEQY
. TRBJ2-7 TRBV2 ASTADGSYEQY